These T cell receptor beta chains were read from a single sample in a study of CD8 T cells in ankylosing spondylitis. TCRdb analysed the 5' RACE reads with MiXCR anew, one entry per CDR3 protein. The sample shows 700,000 to 1,000,000 distinct CDR3 sequences, about 11% of them seen only once. The material sequenced was blood, either unsorted or a sorted T cell fraction (not recorded which). Receptors were obtained from a male donor with ankylosing spondylitis. The CDR3 runs from the conserved cysteine through the conserved F or W. Fields, in order: J gene, V gene, clone size, D gene, CDR3 protein. D genes are given only for firm matches. Clone size is stated in some rows and not others, as once, few, many or a class when expanded.

TRBJ2-1 TRBV9 few TRBD2 CASSKGLAGDNEQFF
TRBJ2-5 TRBV20-1 few NA CSASRLQETQYF
TRBJ1-1 TRBV20-1 many NA CSASDQPNTEAFF
TRBJ1-1 TRBV6-1 NA NA CASSLRGVEAEAFF
TRBJ2-1 TRBV12-3/TRBV12-4 NA NA CASSLALIVRGKQFF
TRBJ1-1 TRBV7-3 NA NA CASSLRAGAAEAFF
TRBJ1-2 TRBV4-2 many NA CASSQDSGTRNGYTF
TRBJ2-3 TRBV10-3 many NA CATGGRLSTDTQYF
TRBJ1-1 TRBV15 few NA CATSRTPGGENTEAFF
TRBJ1-1 TRBV5-1 NA NA CASSTGANTEAFF
TRBJ2-2 TRBV11-1 NA NA CASSSPLLNGELFF
TRBJ1-1 TRBV4-2 many NA CASSQVLVTENTEAFF
TRBJ2-3 TRBV27 NA NA CASSSPITDTQYF
TRBJ2-1 TRBV4-3 few TRBD2 CASRRVLAGAHEQFF
TRBJ2-5 TRBV6-2/TRBV6-3 NA TRBD2 CASSQGLAGMGQETQYF
TRBJ1-2 TRBV7-2 few NA CASSLIRLNGYTF
TRBJ2-1 TRBV5-1 many TRBD2 CASSLAGSGGNEQFF
TRBJ1-4 TRBV5-1 NA NA CASSLLQGNNEKLFF
TRBJ2-3 TRBV15 NA TRBD2 CATSSSGRTDTQYF
TRBJ2-2 TRBV29-1 many NA CSVWENTGELFF
TRBJ2-1 TRBV20-1 many NA CSASGPGKWAYNEQFF
TRBJ2-7 TRBV7-2 NA TRBD2 CASSSSGRYEQYF
TRBJ1-5 TRBV7-2 NA NA CASSQGRGTQPQHF
TRBJ2-2 TRBV18 NA TRBD2 CASSRAWTAKREVRTGELFF
TRBJ2-2 TRBV20-1 few NA CSARFPVAGELFF
TRBJ2-4 TRBV20-1 NA TRBD1 CSATGGAVKNIQYF
TRBJ1-2 TRBV4-3 NA TRBD1 CASSQDSRTGIYGYTF
TRBJ1-1 TRBV4-2 NA NA CASSQEGWTANTEAFF
TRBJ1-5 TRBV28 many NA CASTLAGAGQPQHF
TRBJ2-1 TRBV12-3/TRBV12-4 NA NA CASSPGPRSEQFF
TRBJ2-5 TRBV11-2 NA NA CASTWEIAVTQYF